These T cell receptor beta chains were read from a single sample in a study of Graves' ophthalmopathy and Graves' hyperthyroidism. One entry per CDR3 protein, called by TCRdb with MiXCR from the multiplex PCR reads. The sample yields 300,000 to 350,000 distinct CDR3 sequences, about a sixth seen once. Sequenced material: peripheral blood. These receptor sequences come from an adult man with Graves' ophthalmopathy. The conserved cysteine and the conserved F or W are not part of the CDR3 here. A D gene is named only where the DNA matches it firmly.

d_call j_call v_call cdr3_aa
NA TRBJ1-1 TRBV2 ASSVQQTLNTEAF
NA TRBJ1-2 TRBV6-2/TRBV6-3 ASSYSLSRGMGGYT
NA TRBJ1-5 TRBV14 ASSASPNQPQH
NA TRBJ2-6 TRBV6-2/TRBV6-3 ASSYSVTSWAQSSGANVLT
NA TRBJ1-3 TRBV4-3 ASSQLGVSGNTIY
NA TRBJ1-2 TRBV6-1 ASSRKETAHGT
NA TRBJ2-7 TRBV6-1 ASSEREHVEQY
NA TRBJ2-2 TRBV9 ASSVEGLSTGELF
TRBD1 TRBJ1-2 TRBV6-5 ASSYGAGGEGYT
NA TRBJ1-5 TRBV12-3/TRBV12-4 ASSLGQPQH
TRBD2 TRBJ2-7 TRBV6-1 ASSEGPAGVYEQY
NA TRBJ2-7 TRBV7-2 ASSFRVGGTYEQY
NA TRBJ2-5 TRBV4-1 ASSQEVRQTQY
NA TRBJ2-7 TRBV9 ASSASTGETYEQY
NA TRBJ2-7 TRBV27 ASRSWDSSSYEQY
NA TRBJ1-1 TRBV20-1 SAREPRHRMNTEAF